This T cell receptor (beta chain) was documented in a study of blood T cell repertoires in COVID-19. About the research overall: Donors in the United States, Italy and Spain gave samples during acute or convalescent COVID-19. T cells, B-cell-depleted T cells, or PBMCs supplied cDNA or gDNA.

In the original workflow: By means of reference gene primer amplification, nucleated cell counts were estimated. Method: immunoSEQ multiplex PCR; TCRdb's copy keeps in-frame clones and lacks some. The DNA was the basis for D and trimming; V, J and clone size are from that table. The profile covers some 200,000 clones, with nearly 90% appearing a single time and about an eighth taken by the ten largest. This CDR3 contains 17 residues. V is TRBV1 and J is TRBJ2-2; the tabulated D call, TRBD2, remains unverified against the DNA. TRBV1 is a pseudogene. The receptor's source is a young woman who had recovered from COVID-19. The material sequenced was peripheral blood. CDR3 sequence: CTSSRCLGDGDTGELFF. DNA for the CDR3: TGCACCAGCAGCCGATGCCTGGGAGACGGGGACACCGGGGAGCTGTTTTTT.